The clone carrying this TCR beta chain was seen ten or more times. This entry belongs to a study of T cells in Graves' hyperthyroidism and ophthalmopathy. Exclusions: uncontrolled infection, other autoimmune disease, pregnancy, lactation. The study based diagnoses on clinical symptoms, serum thyroxine and TRAb, thyroid ultrasound and orbital computed tomography. CDR3 length: 13 residues. Trimming took 6 bases from V and 6 from J, leaving 12 bases between them. RNA transcripts gave rise to amplified TCR beta CDR3 regions. The HTBI primer set was used in a first-round RT-PCR of the TCR CDR3. From the multiplex PCR reads, TCRdb called clonotypes with MiXCR, one entry per CDR3 protein. The sample holds around 600,000 distinct CDR3 sequences, about 14% seen once.

The receptor comes from a woman in her 50s with Graves' ophthalmopathy. This chain uses TRBV12-3 or TRBV12-4 with TRBJ2-1; perhaps TRBD2 as D (6 bases). The sequenced sample consisted of blood. The CDR3 sequence is CASSPGLPNEQFF. DNA for the CDR3: TGTGCCAGCAGCCCGGGACTCCCCAATGAGCAGTTCTTC.